What follows describes a single T cell receptor beta chain. Antigen specificity is unknown. The source of the sample is a study of cytomegalovirus exposure and HLA in healthy donors. V gave up 3 bases and J gave up 6 bases; unmatched junction bases: 7. The CDR3 is 14 amino acids. CDR1 and CDR2 (germline): MRHNA, SNTAGT. Study-wide results and caveats: As was reported, the classifier diagnosed cytomegalovirus status with high specificity and sensitivity. Relative to equally common others, HLA-associated TCR beta chains showed greater clonal expansion in a later analysis. In a later analysis, across HLA loci, associated TCR counts were highest for DRB1, lowest for HLA-C.

The PCR ran on 60 Vbeta and 13 Jbeta primers. In the authors' workflow: In a later analysis, 75 million to 95 million unique TCR beta chains included roughly 11 million shared by two or more donors. The method was immunoSEQ multiplex PCR; TCRdb's version includes in-frame clones alone and lacks a portion of them. The V and J calls and clone size come from that table; D and trimming were worked out from the DNA. The data show about 150,000 clones, over 60% seen once. The V gene is TRBV6-4, the J gene TRBJ2-7, with 8 bases that match TRBD2. Sequenced input: PBMCs. The sequence came from a man in his forties or fifties in good health and CMV-seropositive. The chain's CDR3 is CASSEGAGVCEQYF. The CDR3 nucleotides read TGTGCCAGCAGTGAGGGAGCGGGAGTTTGCGAGCAGTACTTC.